The rows below give T cell receptor beta chains drawn from one sample of a study of CD8+ T cells in alopecia areata. Only in-frame clones appear in the TCRdb table, and some are missing; sequencing was by immunoSEQ multiplex PCR. Here the sample spans about 140,000 clones, around 54% being singletons. Sequencing input: CD4+ T cells sorted from blood. The receptors here all came from a human donor in good health. The conserved cysteine and the conserved F or W are not part of the CDR3 here. D genes are given only for firm matches.

d_call v_call cdr3_aa
TRBD2 TRBV7-9 ASSSGLGTQY
TRBD1 TRBV29-1 SVPGTGGETQY
TRBD1 TRBV10-3 AIRDSLNEQF
- TRBV6-6 ASLSGLATGTQY
TRBD1 TRBV29-1 SGQGGNLADTQY
- TRBV7-2 ASSPDTGAQF
TRBD1 TRBV2 ASSGIGTAVSRAYEQY
TRBD1 TRBV27 ASSTRQGLTSNQPQH
- TRBV6-5 ASSRGGSYNEQF
- TRBV23-1 ASSQSWRMSLAKNIQY
TRBD1 TRBV28 ASSLRPRDRVGDEQF
- TRBV7-6 ASSRGPDTQY
TRBD2 TRBV2 ASCLTSRTGELF
- TRBV6-5 ASSPGTRNQPQH
- TRBV5-6 ASSLPQGPYEQY
TRBD1 TRBV9 ASGRTGGEQF
TRBD2 TRBV11-2 ASSSRGREGPTDTQY
- TRBV21-1 ASSKGHNEQF
- TRBV2 ASSLTRGEEETQY
- TRBV7-2 ASRSWDYNEQF
- TRBV25-1 ASSAQFKGYT
TRBD1 TRBV6-5 ASSYPGQAMI
- TRBV30 AWSLGAYNEQF
- TRBV29-1 SVEDPGTASNTEAF
- TRBV15 ATSRGAPPEQY
- TRBV29-1 SVPRFGSNEQF
TRBD1 TRBV29-1 SVVTGQYEQY
- TRBV5-6 ASSLRPPTREQY
- TRBV7-8 ASSSGGVANTGELF
- TRBV7-2 ASSLLGSSYNEQF
- TRBV5-1 ASSLGSNQPQH
- TRBV19 ASSIGGVWSYNEQF
TRBD1 TRBV25-1 ASSGARTGHHPHEQY
TRBD1 TRBV5-6 ASSEGGGFTEAF
- TRBV6-5 ASSRSSYEQY